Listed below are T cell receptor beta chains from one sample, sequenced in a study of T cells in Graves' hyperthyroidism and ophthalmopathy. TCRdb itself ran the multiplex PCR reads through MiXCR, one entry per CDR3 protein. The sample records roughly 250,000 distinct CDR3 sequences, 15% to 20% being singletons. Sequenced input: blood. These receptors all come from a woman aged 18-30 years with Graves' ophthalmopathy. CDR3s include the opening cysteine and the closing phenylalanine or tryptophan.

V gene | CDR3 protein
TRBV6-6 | CASSYSIFPSGRAGEQFF
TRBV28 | CASSLGRGTGRYF
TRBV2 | CASSGGYTDTQYF
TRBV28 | CASTGPYEQYF
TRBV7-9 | CASSLLVGMNTEAFF
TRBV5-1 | CASSLERRTSGISDTQYF
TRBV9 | CASSVVPGRNYGYTF
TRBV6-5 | CASSYSGQGSWDTEAFF
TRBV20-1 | CSAALAGGHNEQFF
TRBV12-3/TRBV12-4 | CASIPGTADTQYF
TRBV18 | CASSPPGLAGYYNEQFF
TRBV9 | CASSGGLAGASYNEQLF
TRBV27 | CASSLVGSNQPQHF
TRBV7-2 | CASSLLWRAAYEQYF
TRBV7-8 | CASSEGHAGSDTQYF
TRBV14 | CASSQAPREQFF
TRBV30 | CAWSVLTLTGELFF
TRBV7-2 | CASSFRRGSTDTQYF
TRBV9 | CASSVAQGAGNIQYF
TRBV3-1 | CASSPTGGRPPISYEQYF
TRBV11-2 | CASSSFRTGGAGTGELFF
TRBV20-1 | CSAPSPTTTNEKLFF
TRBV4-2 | CASSQSDSGWGGDEQFF
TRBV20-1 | CSARDLTGGTIYNSPLHF
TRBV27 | CASSLVGGRNYGYTF
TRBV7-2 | CASSLVGGPYNEQFF
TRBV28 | CASSLGTSGNNEQFF
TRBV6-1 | CASRPGARANYGYTF
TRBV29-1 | CSVAQGAGNQPQHF
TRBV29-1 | CSVDSGSDTQYF
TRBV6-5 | CASSYSMPGGTGNTIYF
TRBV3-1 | CASSQTGALNQPQHF
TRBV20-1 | CSADTSATNEKLFF
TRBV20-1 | CSARPPQGHQPQHF
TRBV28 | CASSLRDSWNSPLHF
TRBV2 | CASSTEGPSGYTF
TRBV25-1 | CASSAQGLAGASYNEQFF
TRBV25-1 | CASSEFVELETQYF
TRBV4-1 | CASSQDRRTNYEQYF
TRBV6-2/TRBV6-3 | CASSYAGPNTEAFF
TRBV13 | CASSPTGDRDTEAFF
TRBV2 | CASSGTSVNTGELFF
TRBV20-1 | CSATIRPGLAGFPYEQYF
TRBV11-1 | CASSLARDRGISYNEQFF
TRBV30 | CAWTQTGELFF
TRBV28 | CASSPPTYTLHF
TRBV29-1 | CSSGQGNYGYTF
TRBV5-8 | CASSVQGPLFYEQYF
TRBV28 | CASSPRGTLNSNQPQHF
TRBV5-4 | CASSPLDRGGTEAFF
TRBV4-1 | CASSQGTSFEAFF
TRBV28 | CASSGPSVRIHSPLHF
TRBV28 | CASSLARIQPQHF
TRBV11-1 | CASIFRGGGTEAFF
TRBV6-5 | CASRYHRTGGSRQPQHF
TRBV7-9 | CASSFYICSARQGYTEAFF